The clone carrying this TCR beta chain showed up just a few times. The record originates from a study of early T cells in non-severe SARS-CoV-2 infection. Per germline, CDR1 SGHTA and CDR2 FQGNSA. Unmatched junction bases numbered 5, after V lost 5 bases and J lost 9 bases. The CDR3 is made up of 15 amino acids. Using its own MiXCR run on the 5' RACE reads, TCRdb lists one record per CDR3 protein. The data show approximately 81,000 distinct CDR3 sequences, less than 8% seen once. V and J are TRBV7-2 and TRBJ2-4; 15 bases line up with TRBD2. The receptor was isolated from an adult who was a healthcare worker with PCR-confirmed SARS-CoV-2 infection or an uninfected control (not recorded which). Input material: whole blood. CDR3 DNA sequence: TGTGCCAGCAGCCCAGGGGGACTAGCGGGAGGCATTCAGTACTTC. Its protein product is CASSPGGLAGGIQYF.